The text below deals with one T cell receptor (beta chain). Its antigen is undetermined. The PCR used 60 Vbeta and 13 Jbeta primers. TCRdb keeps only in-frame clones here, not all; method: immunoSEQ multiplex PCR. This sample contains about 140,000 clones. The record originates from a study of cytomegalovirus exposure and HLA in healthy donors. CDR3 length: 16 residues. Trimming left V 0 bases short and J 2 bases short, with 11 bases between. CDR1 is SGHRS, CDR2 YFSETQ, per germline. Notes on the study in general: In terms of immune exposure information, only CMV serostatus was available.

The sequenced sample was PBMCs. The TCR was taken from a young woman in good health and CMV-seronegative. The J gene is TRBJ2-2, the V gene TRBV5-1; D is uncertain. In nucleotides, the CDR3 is TGCGCCAGCAGCTTGGGTAGCCATTCTAACACCGGGGAGCTGTTTTTT. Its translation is CASSLGSHSNTGELFF.